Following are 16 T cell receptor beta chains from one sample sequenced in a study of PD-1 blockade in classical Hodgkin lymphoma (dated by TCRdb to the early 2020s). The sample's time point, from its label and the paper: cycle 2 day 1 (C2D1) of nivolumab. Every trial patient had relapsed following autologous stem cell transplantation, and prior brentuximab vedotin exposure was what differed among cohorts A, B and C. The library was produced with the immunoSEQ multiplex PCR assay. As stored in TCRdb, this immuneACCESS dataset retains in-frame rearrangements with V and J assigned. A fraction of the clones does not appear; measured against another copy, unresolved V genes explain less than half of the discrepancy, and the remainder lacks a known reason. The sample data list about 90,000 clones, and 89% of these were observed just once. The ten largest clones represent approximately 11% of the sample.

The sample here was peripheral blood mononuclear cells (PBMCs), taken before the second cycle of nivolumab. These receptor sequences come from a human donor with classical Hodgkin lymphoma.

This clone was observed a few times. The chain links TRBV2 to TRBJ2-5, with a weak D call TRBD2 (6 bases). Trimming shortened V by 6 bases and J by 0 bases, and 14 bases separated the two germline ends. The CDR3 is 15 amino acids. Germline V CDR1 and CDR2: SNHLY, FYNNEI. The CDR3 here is CASRNDGGYQETQYF. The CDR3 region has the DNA TGTGCCAGCAGAAATGACGGGGGATACCAAGAGACCCAGTACTTC.

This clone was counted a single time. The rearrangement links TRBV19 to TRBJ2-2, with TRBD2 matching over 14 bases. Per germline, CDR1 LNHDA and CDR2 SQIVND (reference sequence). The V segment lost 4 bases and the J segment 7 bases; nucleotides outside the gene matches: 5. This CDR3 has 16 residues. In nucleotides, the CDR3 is TGTGCCAGTAGTAGGGGACTAGCGGGAGTGAACGGGGAGCTGTTTTTT. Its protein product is CASSRGLAGVNGELFF.

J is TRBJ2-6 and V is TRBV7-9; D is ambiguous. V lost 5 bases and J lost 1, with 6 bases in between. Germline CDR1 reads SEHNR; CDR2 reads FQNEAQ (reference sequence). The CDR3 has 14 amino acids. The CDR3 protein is CASSQTSGANVLTF. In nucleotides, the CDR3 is TGTGCCAGCAGCCAAACTTCTGGGGCCAACGTCCTGACTTTC.

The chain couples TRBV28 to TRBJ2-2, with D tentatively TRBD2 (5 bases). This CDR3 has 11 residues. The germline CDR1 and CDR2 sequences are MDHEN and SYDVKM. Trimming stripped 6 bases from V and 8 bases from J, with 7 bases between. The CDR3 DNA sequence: TGTGCCAGCAGCGGGGTAGGGGAGCTGTTTTTT. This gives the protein CASSGVGELFF.

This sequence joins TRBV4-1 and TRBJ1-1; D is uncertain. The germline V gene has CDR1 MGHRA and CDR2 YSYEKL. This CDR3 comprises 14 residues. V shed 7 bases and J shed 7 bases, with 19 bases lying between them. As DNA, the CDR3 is TGCGCCAGCAAGCCAATAGGGAGTTTGGGTGAAGCTTTCTTT. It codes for CASKPIGSLGEAFF.

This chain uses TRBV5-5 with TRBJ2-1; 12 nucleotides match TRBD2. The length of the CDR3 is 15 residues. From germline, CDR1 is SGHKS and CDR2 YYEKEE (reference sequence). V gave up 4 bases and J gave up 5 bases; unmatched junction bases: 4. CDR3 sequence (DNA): TGTGCCAGCAGCCTGGGACTAGCGGGCCACAATGAGCAGTTCTTC. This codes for CASSLGLAGHNEQFF.

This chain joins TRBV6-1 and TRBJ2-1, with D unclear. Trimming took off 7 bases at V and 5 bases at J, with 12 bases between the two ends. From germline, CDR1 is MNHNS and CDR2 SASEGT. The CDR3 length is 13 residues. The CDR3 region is CASKVRHHNEQFF. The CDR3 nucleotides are TGTGCCAGCAAAGTTAGACACCACAATGAGCAGTTCTTC.

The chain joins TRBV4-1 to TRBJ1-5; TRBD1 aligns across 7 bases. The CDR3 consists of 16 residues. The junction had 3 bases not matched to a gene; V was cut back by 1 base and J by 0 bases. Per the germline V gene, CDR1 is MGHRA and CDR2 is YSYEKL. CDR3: CASSQGTGNSNQPQHF. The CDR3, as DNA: TGCGCCAGCAGCCAAGGGACAGGCAATAGCAATCAGCCCCAGCATTTT.

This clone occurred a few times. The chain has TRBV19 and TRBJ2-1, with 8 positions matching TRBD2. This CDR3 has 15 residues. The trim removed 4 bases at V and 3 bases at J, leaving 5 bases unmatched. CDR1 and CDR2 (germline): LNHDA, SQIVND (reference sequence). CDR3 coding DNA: TGTGCCAGTAGTAAAGCGGGAGATCTCTACAATGAGCAGTTCTTC. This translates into CASSKAGDLYNEQFF.

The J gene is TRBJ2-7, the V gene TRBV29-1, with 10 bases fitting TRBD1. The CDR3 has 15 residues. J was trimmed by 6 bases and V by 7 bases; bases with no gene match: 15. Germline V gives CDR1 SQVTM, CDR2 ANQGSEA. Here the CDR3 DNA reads TGCAGCGCCAAGGACCCGGGACAGGGGTCCGGCGAGCAGTACTTC. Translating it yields CSAKDPGQGSGEQYF.

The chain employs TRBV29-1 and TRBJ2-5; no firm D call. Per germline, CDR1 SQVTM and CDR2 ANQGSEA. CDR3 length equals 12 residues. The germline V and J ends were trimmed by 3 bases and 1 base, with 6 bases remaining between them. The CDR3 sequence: CSVEDLQETQYF. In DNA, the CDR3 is TGCAGCGTTGAGGACCTCCAAGAGACCCAGTACTTC.

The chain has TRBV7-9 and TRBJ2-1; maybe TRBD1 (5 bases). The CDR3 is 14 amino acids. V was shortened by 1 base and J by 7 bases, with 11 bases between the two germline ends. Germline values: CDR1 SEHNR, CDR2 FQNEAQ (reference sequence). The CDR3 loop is CASSLVAGRNEQFF. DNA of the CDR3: TGTGCCAGCAGCTTAGTCGCAGGGCGGAATGAGCAGTTCTTC.

The CDR3 nucleotides are TGTGCCAGTAGTATTCGGGCAGAAAGAAATTCACCCCTCCACTTT. Translating it yields CASSIRAERNSPLHF. V usage is TRBV19 and J usage is TRBJ1-6; D not certain. This CDR3 has 15 amino acids. Trimming pared 3 bases from V and 7 bases from J, leaving 13 bases between. Germline V gene sequence: CDR1 LNHDA, CDR2 SQIVND (reference sequence).

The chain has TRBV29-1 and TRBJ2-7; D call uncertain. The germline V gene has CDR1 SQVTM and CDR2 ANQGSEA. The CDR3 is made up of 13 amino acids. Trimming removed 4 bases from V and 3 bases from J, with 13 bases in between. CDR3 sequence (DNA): TGCAGCGTTGTGGTAGATGGAAACTACGAGCAGTACTTC. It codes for CSVVVDGNYEQYF.

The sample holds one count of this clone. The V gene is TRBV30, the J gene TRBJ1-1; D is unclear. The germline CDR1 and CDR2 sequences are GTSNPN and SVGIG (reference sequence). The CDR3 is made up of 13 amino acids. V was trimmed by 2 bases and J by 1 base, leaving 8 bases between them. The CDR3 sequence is CAWSRQSNTEAFF. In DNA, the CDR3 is TGTGCCTGGAGTCGGCAGTCGAACACTGAAGCTTTCTTT.

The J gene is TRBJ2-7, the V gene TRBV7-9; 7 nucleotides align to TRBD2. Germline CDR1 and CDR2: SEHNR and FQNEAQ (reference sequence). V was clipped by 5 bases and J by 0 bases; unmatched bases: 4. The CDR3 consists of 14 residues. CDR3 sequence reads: CASSRGTTSYEQYF. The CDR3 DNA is TGTGCCAGCAGCCGCGGGACTACCTCCTACGAGCAGTACTTC.